These T cell receptor beta chains were read from a single sample in a study of cytomegalovirus exposure and HLA in healthy donors. Only in-frame clones appear in the TCRdb table, and some are missing; sequencing was by immunoSEQ multiplex PCR. This sample's table reports approximately 100,000 clones. Specimen: PBMCs. Source of these receptors: a man in his forties or fifties in good health and CMV-seronegative. Both conserved end residues are part of each CDR3. D genes are given only for firm matches.

j_call d_call v_call cdr3_aa cdr3_nt
TRBJ2-5 TRBD2 TRBV4-2 CASSQDGSGLAGTHFKTQYF TGTGCCAGCAGCCAAGATGGGTCAGGACTAGCGGGAACCCACTTCAAGACCCAGTACTTC
TRBJ2-5 TRBD2 TRBV5-1 CASSLIPTSVETQYF TGCGCCAGCAGCTTGATCCCCACTAGCGTGGAGACCCAGTACTTC
TRBJ2-7 NA TRBV20-1 CSVFRDYEQYF TGCAGTGTTTTCAGGGACTACGAGCAGTACTTC
TRBJ2-7 NA TRBV19 CASSRWQTYEQYF TGTGCCAGTAGTAGGTGGCAGACCTACGAGCAGTACTTC
TRBJ1-3 NA TRBV5-6 CASSLVPMASGNTIYF TGTGCCAGCAGCTTGGTCCCCATGGCCTCTGGAAACACCATATATTTT
TRBJ2-3 NA TRBV7-6 CASSQSPSVDTQYF TGTGCCAGCAGCCAATCTCCCAGCGTTGATACGCAGTATTTT
TRBJ1-3 NA TRBV6-5 CASSYSKQAGNTIYF TGTGCCAGCAGTTACTCGAAACAAGCTGGAAACACCATATATTTT
TRBJ2-7 NA TRBV7-2 CASSYGAGANYEQYF TGTGCCAGCAGCTACGGGGCGGGGGCCAACTACGAGCAGTACTTC
TRBJ1-2 TRBD1 TRBV27 CASSFQTGGGYTF TGTGCCAGCAGTTTCCAGACAGGGGGAGGCTACACCTTC
TRBJ2-3 NA TRBV27 CASRGPMSSTESTDTQYF TGTGCCAGCAGGGGGCCCATGAGTTCGACGGAGAGCACAGATACGCAGTATTTT
TRBJ2-3 NA TRBV27 CASSRRVGMGPDTQYF TGTGCCAGCAGTCGGCGCGTGGGGATGGGGCCAGATACGCAGTATTTT
TRBJ2-7 TRBD2 TRBV6-1 CASSQRGSSYEQYF TGTGCCAGCAGTCAGCGGGGGAGCTCCTACGAGCAGTACTTC
TRBJ2-7 TRBD2 TRBV10-1 CASSEIAGPSYEQYF TGCGCCAGCAGTGAGATAGCGGGGCCCTCCTACGAGCAGTACTTC
TRBJ2-3 TRBD2 TRBV5-4 CASSDPILAGEPDTQYF TGTGCCAGCAGTGACCCTATACTAGCGGGAGAACCAGATACGCAGTATTTT
TRBJ2-1 NA TRBV7-2 CASSRRGSLTYNEQFF TGTGCCAGCAGCCGCCGGGGGTCGCTAACCTACAATGAGCAGTTCTTC
TRBJ2-7 NA TRBV30 CAWSVGSYEQYF TGTGCCTGGAGTGTTGGGAGTTACGAGCAGTACTTC
TRBJ1-1 NA TRBV9 CASSVVGVSEVEAFF TGTGCCAGCAGCGTAGTCGGGGTTTCCGAGGTTGAAGCTTTCTTT
TRBJ2-2 NA TRBV7-2 CASSRWDTRDTGELFF TGTGCCAGCAGCCGATGGGACACCCGCGACACCGGGGAGCTGTTTTTT
TRBJ1-1 NA TRBV7-3 CASSNREGEAFF TGTGCCAGCAGCAACCGGGAGGGAGAAGCTTTCTTT
TRBJ2-1 NA TRBV6-1 CASSERGQFF TGTGCCAGCAGTGAAAGGGGGCAGTTCTTC
TRBJ2-1 NA TRBV6-6 CASISHEVTRNEQFF TGTGCCAGCATCTCCCACGAGGTTACTCGCAATGAGCAGTTCTTC
TRBJ1-1 NA TRBV18 CASSPSVLNTEAFF TGTGCCAGCTCACCTTCGGTCCTGAACACTGAAGCTTTCTTT
TRBJ2-1 TRBD2 TRBV29-1 CSVVGLDSSYNEQFF TGCAGCGTTGTGGGACTAGACAGCTCCTACAATGAGCAGTTCTTC
TRBJ2-7 TRBD1 TRBV7-2 CASSLQGASEQYF TGTGCCAGCAGCCTACAGGGGGCATCCGAGCAGTACTTC
TRBJ1-5 NA TRBV19 CASSIEVVGELSNQPQHF TGTGCCAGTAGTATAGAGGTTGTTGGAGAACTTAGCAATCAGCCCCAGCATTTT
TRBJ2-1 TRBD2 TRBV5-1 CASSSGTSGAGDEQFF TGCGCCAGCAGCTCGGGGACTAGCGGGGCCGGGGATGAGCAGTTCTTC
TRBJ2-1 TRBD1 TRBV5-5 CASMVTGGHNEQFF TGTGCCAGCATGGTGACAGGGGGCCACAATGAGCAGTTCTTC
TRBJ1-2 TRBD1 TRBV5-4 CASSLETGGGYTF TGTGCCAGCAGCTTGGAGACAGGGGGGGGCTACACCTTC